The 25 T cell receptor beta chains listed next were all sequenced from one sample in a study of cytomegalovirus exposure and HLA in healthy donors. The study ran its PCR with 60 Vbeta and 13 Jbeta primers. Profiling relied on immunoSEQ multiplex PCR, and the TCRdb table lists in-frame clones only, not all of them. The table records some 240,000 clones, around four fifths of them present only once. Source material: PBMCs. The receptor set was obtained from a male donor in good health and CMV-seronegative.

The chain employs TRBV6-5 and TRBJ2-5; 8 nucleotides line up with TRBD2. This CDR3 spans 13 amino acids. CDR1 and CDR2 (germline): MNHEY, SVGAGI. V gave up 2 bases and J gave up 5 bases; unmatched junction bases: 1. The CDR3: CASSYTGGETQYF. The CDR3 coding sequence is TGTGCCAGCAGTTACACGGGGGGGGAGACCCAGTACTTC.

This clone has a handful of counts. The V and J genes are TRBV9 and TRBJ2-2; 7 nucleotides align to TRBD1. Germline V gives CDR1 SGDLS, CDR2 YYNGEE. The trim removed 0 bases at V and 4 bases at J, leaving 0 bases unmatched. The CDR3 covers 14 residues. The CDR3 DNA sequence: TGTGCCAGCAGCGTAGGGACAGGCACCGGGGAGCTGTTTTTT. It yields the protein CASSVGTGTGELFF.

A word on this clone: The same CDR3 arises from other DNA sequences in this sample as well. The chain employs TRBV15 and TRBJ2-2; 11 bases line up with TRBD1. The CDR3 length is 19 residues. The V gene's germline CDR1 is LNHNV and CDR2 YYDKDF (reference sequence). After removal of 0 bases from V and 3 bases from J, the junction contained 9 bases not matched to a gene. The CDR3 reads CATSREYRTGGLDTGELFF. The CDR3 DNA is TGTGCCACCAGCAGAGAATACCGGACAGGGGGCTTAGACACCGGGGAGCTGTTTTTT.

The chain joins TRBV11-2 to TRBJ2-1; no definite D call. V was shortened by 3 bases and J by 6 bases, with 9 bases between the two germline ends. Germline V gene lookup returns CDR1 SGHAT and CDR2 FQNNGV. The CDR3 has 13 amino acids. The CDR3 protein is CASSFIGSNEQFF. The CDR3, as DNA: TGTGCCAGCAGCTTTATCGGTTCCAATGAGCAGTTCTTC.

The V call is TRBV27, the J call TRBJ1-2, with 8 bases lining up with TRBD1. The CDR3 extends over 15 amino acids. The germline CDR1 and CDR2 sequences are MNHEY and SMNVEV (reference sequence). V gave up 6 bases and J gave up 1 base; unmatched junction bases: 7. CDR3 DNA sequence: TGTGCCAGCAGCAAAACAGGGGGAGGTAACTATGGCTACACCTTC. This sequence encodes CASSKTGGGNYGYTF.

The chain combines TRBV6-1 with TRBJ1-1, with no clear D. The V end lost 8 bases, the J end lost 10 bases, and 14 bases lay between the germline ends. The V gene's germline CDR1 is MNHNS and CDR2 SASEGT. The CDR3 covers 11 residues. The CDR3 reads CASAVEYPAFF. DNA of the CDR3: TGTGCCAGCGCTGTGGAGTACCCAGCTTTCTTT.

Details on this clone: Additional DNA sequences in this sample encode the identical CDR3. The chain carries TRBV15 and TRBJ2-7; a possible D gene is TRBD1 (6 bases). Germline V gives CDR1 LNHNV, CDR2 YYDKDF (reference sequence). This CDR3 comprises 14 residues. CDR3 loop: CATRSADSSYEQYF. CDR3 bases: TGTGCTACCCGCAGTGCGGACAGCTCCTACGAGCAGTACTTC.

Comment on this clone: This may come from a read error, since a much larger clone is one base off. The same CDR3 arises from other DNA sequences in this sample as well. The gene calls are TRBV2 and TRBJ2-3; TRBD2 agrees at 11 bases. The CDR3 length is 15 residues. J lost 0 bases, V lost 5 bases, and 1 base had no gene match. Germline loops: CDR1 SNHLY, CDR2 FYNNEI. CDR3 sequence: CASSRTSGSTDTQYF. The CDR3 coding sequence is TGTGCCAGCAGTAGGACTAGCGGGAGCACAGATACGCAGTATTTT.

This sequence joins TRBV19 and TRBJ1-2, with D tentatively TRBD1 (5 bases). Germline V gives CDR1 LNHDA, CDR2 SQIVND (reference sequence). Trimming cost V 7 bases and J 1 base, with 13 bases left between them. The CDR3 is 14 amino acids. The CDR3 sequence is CASTSTVLNYGYTF. In DNA, the CDR3 is TGTGCCAGTACCTCGACAGTCCTTAACTATGGCTACACCTTC.

In this sample, this clone turned up once. The rearrangement links TRBV5-1 to TRBJ1-6, with 7 bases lining up with TRBD1. V lost 5 bases and J lost 9; bases outside the gene matches: 5. Germline values: CDR1 SGHRS, CDR2 YFSETQ. This CDR3 is 13 amino acids long. The CDR3 loop is CASSSDRVSPLHF. The DNA for the CDR3 is TGCGCCAGCAGTTCAGACAGGGTTTCACCCCTCCACTTT.

The rearrangement uses TRBV7-8 and TRBJ2-2; 9 bases match TRBD2. CDR3 length: 16 amino acids. V shed 5 bases, J shed 8 bases, and the junction held 12 bases outside the gene matches. Germline V gene lookup returns CDR1 SGHVS and CDR2 FQNEAQ. The CDR3 region has the DNA TGTGCCAGCAGCCCCCCGGCGACTAGCGGTTTGGGGGAGCTGTTTTTT. Translation: CASSPPATSGLGELFF.

This sequence joins TRBV11-3 and TRBJ2-2, with D perhaps TRBD2 (5 bases). The V end was cut by 5 bases, the J end by 5 bases, with 15 bases between. The CDR3 extends over 15 amino acids. From germline, CDR1 is SGHNT and CDR2 YENEEA. The CDR3 sequence is CASSVTVGGTGELFF. CDR3 nucleotide sequence: TGTGCCAGCAGCGTAACAGTGGGCGGGACCGGGGAGCTGTTTTTT.

The chain links TRBV28 to TRBJ1-5, with D perhaps matching TRBD1 (6 bases). The CDR3 has 17 residues. Per the germline V gene, CDR1 is MDHEN and CDR2 is SYDVKM. Trimming took off 2 bases at V and 5 bases at J, with 19 bases between the two ends. CDR3 amino acids: CASSLRVNRVLDQPQHF. CDR3 DNA: TGTGCCAGCAGTTTAAGGGTTAACAGGGTTTTAGATCAGCCCCAGCATTTT.

This clone was recorded a few times. The V gene is TRBV29-1, the J gene TRBJ2-3; a weak D match, TRBD1 (5 bases). V was pared by 0 bases and J by 6 bases, with 16 bases between. This CDR3 has 15 residues. CDR1 and CDR2 from the germline V gene are SQVTM and ANQGSEA. This CDR3 is CSVEDGSGRFDTQYF. As DNA, the CDR3 is TGCAGCGTTGAAGATGGATCAGGGCGGTTCGATACGCAGTATTTT.

The V call is TRBV29-1, the J call TRBJ2-1; D remains unclear. The CDR3 extends over 13 amino acids. The V end was cut by 4 bases, the J end by 5 bases, with 12 bases between. Germline V gene sequence: CDR1 SQVTM, CDR2 ANQGSEA. Written as DNA, the CDR3 is TGCAGCGTTGCTGTGGTTCCAGACAATGAGCAGTTCTTC. Translation: CSVAVVPDNEQFF.

The genes are TRBV21-1 and TRBJ2-7; the table's D call TRBD1 went unverified against the DNA. TRBV21-1 is termed a pseudogene. The CDR3 covers 17 residues. CDR3 coding DNA: TGTGCCAGCAGCCCCGGAGGGGGGACAGGGGGCTTATACGAGCAGTACTTC. Amino acid sequence: CASSPGGGTGGLYEQYF.

V and J are TRBV7-3 and TRBJ2-5, with a tentative D call TRBD2 (6 bases). This CDR3 comprises 13 residues. The ends were cut back, 5 bases at V and 2 bases at J, with 9 bases in the middle. CDR1 and CDR2 (germline): SGHTA, FQGTGA. CDR3 sequence reads: CASSMGGQETQYF. CDR3 nucleotides: TGTGCCAGCAGCATGGGGGGACAAGAGACCCAGTACTTC. The full variable domain, completed using reference TRBV7-3 and TRBJ2-5, is GAGVSQTPSNKVTEKGKYVELRCDPISGHTALYWYRQSLGQGPEFLIYFQGTGAADDSGLPNDRFFAVRPEGSVSTLKIQRTERGDSAVYLCASSMGGQETQYFGPGTRLLVL.

J is TRBJ1-5 and V is TRBV19; TRBD1 is a possible D gene (5 bases). CDR3 length: 15 amino acids. V dropped 5 bases and J dropped 5 bases, with 16 bases sitting between them. CDR1 and CDR2 from the germline V gene are LNHDA and SQIVND (reference sequence). The CDR3: CASSSLVVGDQPQHF. The CDR3, as DNA: TGTGCCAGTAGTTCTTTAGTGGTAGGGGATCAGCCCCAGCATTTT.

The chain couples TRBV19 to TRBJ2-7; a weak D match, TRBD2 (7 bases). Germline CDR1 and CDR2: LNHDA and SQIVND (reference sequence). The CDR3 runs 14 residues. Trimming took 0 bases from V and 5 from J, leaving 11 bases between them. The DNA of the CDR3 is TGTGCCAGTAGTATAGACAGGGGAGGGGACGAGCAGTACTTC. Amino acid sequence: CASSIDRGGDEQYF.

The chain recombines TRBV7-8 with TRBJ2-5, with TRBD2 matching 9 bases. J was trimmed by 4 bases and V by 0 bases; bases with no gene match: 9. The CDR3 extends over 17 amino acids. The germline V gene encodes CDR1 SGHVS and CDR2 FQNEAQ. The CDR3 reads CASSLAGIAGDGETQYF. CDR3 DNA: TGTGCCAGCAGCTTAGCCGGGATAGCGGGAGACGGAGAGACCCAGTACTTC. The whole variable domain, filled in from reference TRBV7-8 and TRBJ2-5, reads GAGVSQSPRYKVAKRGQDVALRCDPISGHVSLFWYQQALGQGPEFLTYFQNEAQLDKSGLPSDRFFAERPEGSVSTLKIQRTQQEDSAVYLCASSLAGIAGDGETQYFGPGTRLLVL.

This chain joins TRBV7-3 and TRBJ1-1; possible D gene TRBD1, 5 bases. CDR1 SGHTA and CDR2 FQGTGA come from the germline V gene. Trimming stripped 3 bases from V and 6 bases from J, with 14 bases between. The CDR3 sequence is 14 residues long. The CDR3 sequence: CASSFGQFGSEAFF. CDR3 bases: TGTGCCAGCAGCTTCGGACAATTCGGCTCTGAAGCTTTCTTT. The full variable domain, its missing parts supplied by reference TRBV7-3 and TRBJ1-1, is GAGVSQTPSNKVTEKGKYVELRCDPISGHTALYWYRQSLGQGPEFLIYFQGTGAADDSGLPNDRFFAVRPEGSVSTLKIQRTERGDSAVYLCASSFGQFGSEAFFGQGTRLTVV.

The genes are TRBV6-5 and TRBJ2-7; 10 bases map to TRBD2. The CDR3 extends over 14 amino acids. Germline V gene sequence: CDR1 MNHEY, CDR2 SVGAGI. V lost 5 bases to trimming and J lost 4 bases; unmatched junction nucleotides: 5. Written as DNA, the CDR3 is TGTGCCAGCAGTGGACTAGCGGCCATGTACGAGCAGTACTTC. It translates to CASSGLAAMYEQYF.

The chain has TRBV7-8 and TRBJ1-5, with D possibly TRBD1 on 6 matching bases. The ends were cut back, 4 bases at V and 7 bases at J, with 11 bases in the middle. Germline loops: CDR1 SGHVS, CDR2 FQNEAQ. The CDR3 consists of 13 residues. In DNA form, the CDR3 reads TGTGCCAGCAGCTCAGGGGTTCGACAGCCCCAGCATTTT. It yields the protein CASSSGVRQPQHF.

The table lists this clone with a few counts. V is TRBV20-1 and J is TRBJ2-7; perhaps TRBD1 as D (6 bases). V shed 7 bases and J shed 4 bases, with 11 bases lying between them. The germline V gene encodes CDR1 DFQATT and CDR2 SNEGSKA (reference sequence). This CDR3 has 11 residues. CDR3: CSVKGVYEQYF. DNA for the CDR3: TGCAGTGTAAAGGGGGTGTACGAGCAGTACTTC.

This chain joins TRBV27 and TRBJ2-7; no clear D gene. Looked up from germline, CDR1 is MNHEY and CDR2 is SMNVEV (reference sequence). The CDR3 is 12 residues long. V dropped 7 bases and J dropped 7 bases, with 14 bases sitting between them. Here the CDR3 reads CASISSGEEQYF. The CDR3 DNA is TGTGCCAGCATCTCCTCAGGTGAAGAGCAGTACTTC.